This is a list of T cell receptor beta chains from one sample in a study of blood T cells in healthy people across ages. TCRdb ran MiXCR on the 5' RACE reads and lists one entry per CDR3 protein. The table shows 1.5 million to 2 million distinct CDR3 sequences, with about 50% occurring only once. The sample taken for sequencing was blood. The receptors stem from a woman in her 40s in good health. CDR3s include the opening cysteine and the closing phenylalanine or tryptophan.

j_gene: TRBJ2-7
v_gene: TRBV20-1
CDR3aa: CSAREEREQYF

j_gene: TRBJ2-1
v_gene: TRBV7-2
CDR3aa: CASNLTSGSPQFF

j_gene: TRBJ2-5
v_gene: TRBV21-1
CDR3aa: CASSKLRAGCRPRETQYF

j_gene: TRBJ1-5
v_gene: TRBV28
CDR3aa: CASRAHQGQYSNQPQHF

j_gene: TRBJ1-1
v_gene: TRBV7-2
CDR3aa: CASNTGDAINTEAFF

j_gene: TRBJ2-1
v_gene: TRBV6-1
CDR3aa: CASSAGTSSEQFF

j_gene: TRBJ2-7
v_gene: TRBV20-1
CDR3aa: CSARGRDRGGGYEQYF

j_gene: TRBJ2-7
v_gene: TRBV24-1
CDR3aa: CATVHYEQYF

j_gene: TRBJ2-4
v_gene: TRBV25-1
CDR3aa: CASRPDRDDKNIQYF

j_gene: TRBJ2-7
v_gene: TRBV28
CDR3aa: CASVGQGAKEQYF

j_gene: TRBJ2-4
v_gene: TRBV20-1
CDR3aa: CSARVSDSGPGYF

j_gene: TRBJ2-5
v_gene: TRBV14
CDR3aa: CASSQLIRGSIETQYF

j_gene: TRBJ2-3
v_gene: TRBV9
CDR3aa: CASSPTSGEHTDAQYF

j_gene: TRBJ2-5
v_gene: TRBV24-1
CDR3aa: CATMSAGFEETQYF

j_gene: TRBJ2-5
v_gene: TRBV7-7
CDR3aa: CASSPTAGTKETQYF

j_gene: TRBJ1-5
v_gene: TRBV6-5
CDR3aa: CASRQGAGQPQHF

j_gene: TRBJ1-2
v_gene: TRBV5-1
CDR3aa: CASSFTQGGYGYTF

j_gene: TRBJ2-1
v_gene: TRBV5-1
CDR3aa: CASSLEASGGTYNEQFF

j_gene: TRBJ2-7
v_gene: TRBV18
CDR3aa: CASSPLDRVGYEQYF

j_gene: TRBJ1-4
v_gene: TRBV9
CDR3aa: CASSVRQGDTEKLFF

j_gene: TRBJ1-2
v_gene: TRBV7-2
CDR3aa: CASSQRTGPDYGYTF